The 15 T cell receptor beta chains below all came from one sample that was sequenced in a study of cytomegalovirus exposure and HLA in healthy donors. The assay was immunoSEQ multiplex PCR, and TCRdb's table has in-frame clones only and misses some. The top ten hold around 8% of the sample, which has around 150,000 clones, 88% seen once. Material: PBMCs. The source is a woman aged 18-30 years in good health and CMV-seropositive.

The J gene is TRBJ1-5, the V gene TRBV7-8; D is undetermined. This CDR3 region has 14 residues. Looked up from germline, CDR1 is SGHVS and CDR2 is FQNEAQ. Trimming took 2 bases from V and 5 from J, leaving 10 bases between them. The CDR3 here is CASSLRGGDQPQHF. CDR3 bases: TGTGCCAGCAGCTTACGAGGCGGGGATCAGCCCCAGCATTTT.

The chain carries TRBV2 and TRBJ1-2, with 12 bases lining up with TRBD1. The CDR3 is 15 amino acids. Germline loops: CDR1 SNHLY, CDR2 FYNNEI. Trimming cost V 4 bases and J 7 bases; bases outside gene matches: 7. The CDR3 spells CASSGGTGGFGGYTF. The CDR3 DNA reads TGTGCCAGCAGTGGGGGGACAGGGGGCTTCGGTGGCTACACCTTC.

The rearrangement uses TRBV5-1 and TRBJ2-7; no definite D call. The CDR3 is 15 amino acids. The V gene's germline CDR1 is SGHRS and CDR2 YFSETQ. Trimming removed 0 bases at V and 0 bases at J, with 10 bases between. The DNA of the CDR3 is TGCGCCAGCAGCTTGGTTTCTTCTTACTCCTACGAGCAGTACTTC. It codes for CASSLVSSYSYEQYF.

V is TRBV7-2 and J is TRBJ1-6; tentative D call: TRBD1 (5 bases). The CDR3 runs 16 residues. CDR1 and CDR2 from the germline V gene are SGHTA and FQGNSA. Trimming pared 0 bases from V and 1 base from J, leaving 7 bases between. CDR3 in DNA: TGTGCCAGCAGCTTAGCGCGGGGGTCCTATAATTCACCCCTCCACTTT. Encoded protein: CASSLARGSYNSPLHF.

The chain uses TRBV2 and TRBJ2-3; 9 nucleotides align to TRBD2. The ends lost 4 bases at V and 1 base at J; junction bases unmatched: 6. The CDR3 spans 16 residues. From germline, CDR1 is SNHLY and CDR2 FYNNEI. The CDR3 is CASSGRASGGTDTQYF. The CDR3 DNA reads as TGTGCCAGCAGTGGAAGGGCTAGCGGGGGCACAGATACGCAGTATTTT.

The rearrangement joins TRBV5-6 to TRBJ1-4; D remains ambiguous. V shed 4 bases and J shed 10 bases, with 14 bases lying between them. The germline V gene has CDR1 SGHDT and CDR2 YYEEEE. The CDR3 length is 13 residues. This chain's CDR3 is CASSPVAGSKLFF. CDR3 sequence (DNA): TGTGCCAGCAGCCCAGTAGCGGGGTCAAAACTGTTTTTT.

The rearrangement joins TRBV6-1 to TRBJ2-7; 14 nucleotides match TRBD2. Germline V gene data show CDR1 as MNHNS and CDR2 as SASEGT. V was clipped by 9 bases and J by 3 bases; unmatched bases: 1. The CDR3 has 13 amino acids. The CDR3: CASGTSGSYEQYF. The CDR3 coding sequence is TGTGCCAGTGGGACTAGCGGGAGCTACGAGCAGTACTTC.

V usage is TRBV7-9 and J usage is TRBJ1-1; 7 bases agree with TRBD1. CDR1 is SEHNR, CDR2 FQNEAQ, per germline (reference sequence). The CDR3 has 14 amino acids. V trimming: 2 bases; J trimming: 10 bases; junction bases outside the gene matches: 10. DNA for the CDR3: TGTGCCAGCAGCTTATCGTCACAGGGGAATGTAGCTTTCTTT. As protein: CASSLSSQGNVAFF.

The chain carries TRBV28 and TRBJ2-1; D possibly corresponds to TRBD2 (5 bases). V dropped 6 bases and J dropped 4 bases, with 16 bases sitting between them. Germline V gives CDR1 MDHEN, CDR2 SYDVKM. The CDR3 runs to 15 residues. The CDR3 nucleotides read TGTGCCAGCAGCCCTAGTAGAGGGCTTTACAATGAGCAGTTCTTC. Protein product: CASSPSRGLYNEQFF.

V gene TRBV2 combines with J gene TRBJ2-7; perhaps TRBD2 as D (5 bases). Germline-derived CDR1 and CDR2 are SNHLY and FYNNEI. The CDR3 consists of 14 residues. With 7 bases removed from V and 5 bases from J, the gap between germline ends came to 18 bases. DNA of the CDR3: TGTGCCAGCATTCGTCCGGGAATGAGTGACGAGCAGTACTTC. Its protein is CASIRPGMSDEQYF. Together with reference TRBV2 and TRBJ2-7, the CDR3 gives the full variable domain: EPEVTQTPSHQVTQMGQEVILRCVPISNHLYFYWYRQILGQKVEFLVSFYNNEISEKSEIFDDQFSVERPDGSNFTLKIRSTKLEDSAMYFCASIRPGMSDEQYFGPGTRLTVT.

This clone was seen many times. Other nucleotide sequences in the sample specify the same CDR3. The chain carries TRBV27 and TRBJ1-2, with a possible D match to TRBD1 (5 bases). This CDR3 is 14 amino acids long. CDR1 and CDR2 from the germline V gene are MNHEY and SMNVEV (reference sequence). V lost 2 bases, J lost 1 base, and 8 bases lay in between. In nucleotides, the CDR3 is TGTGCCAGCAGTTTACAGGGAGGTAACTATGGCTACACCTTC. It yields the protein CASSLQGGNYGYTF.

The chain uses TRBV11-2 and TRBJ1-4; D is perhaps TRBD1 (6 bases). V gave up 5 bases and J gave up 6 bases, with 16 bases separating them. Germline V lookup: CDR1 SGHAT, CDR2 FQNNGV. There are 15 residues in the CDR3. The CDR3 coding sequence is TGTGCCAGCAGCACGGCCACAGGGTCTCATGAAAAACTGTTTTTT. Translating it yields CASSTATGSHEKLFF.

This clone came up once. This CDR3 reads CASSPRQGAYTEAFF. The CDR3 nucleotides are TGTGCCAGCAGCCCCCGTCAGGGGGCCTACACTGAAGCTTTCTTT. This rearrangement joins TRBV9 to TRBJ1-1; 8 bases fit TRBD1. This CDR3 region has 15 residues. The junction had 8 bases not matched to a gene; V was cut back by 4 bases and J by 3 bases. Germline CDR1 and CDR2: SGDLS and YYNGEE.

The CDR3 region has the DNA TGTGCCAGCTCACCATTCCCGGGTCGTAACGGAAACACCATATATTTT. Its protein product is CASSPFPGRNGNTIYF. The chain has TRBV18 and TRBJ1-3; D unclear. Per germline, CDR1 KGHSH and CDR2 LQKENI. V lost 2 bases, J lost 4 bases, and 15 bases lay in between. The CDR3 is 16 amino acids.

This clone has just one count. V gene TRBV10-1 combines with J gene TRBJ2-5, with 11 bases identical to TRBD1. Germline CDR1 and CDR2: WNHNN and SYGVQD (reference sequence). This CDR3 is built from 15 residues. Trimming cost V 10 bases and J 1 base; bases outside gene matches: 8. The CDR3 sequence is CANATGTGGQETQYF. The CDR3 DNA reads as TGCGCCAACGCCACCGGGACAGGGGGCCAAGAGACCCAGTACTTC.